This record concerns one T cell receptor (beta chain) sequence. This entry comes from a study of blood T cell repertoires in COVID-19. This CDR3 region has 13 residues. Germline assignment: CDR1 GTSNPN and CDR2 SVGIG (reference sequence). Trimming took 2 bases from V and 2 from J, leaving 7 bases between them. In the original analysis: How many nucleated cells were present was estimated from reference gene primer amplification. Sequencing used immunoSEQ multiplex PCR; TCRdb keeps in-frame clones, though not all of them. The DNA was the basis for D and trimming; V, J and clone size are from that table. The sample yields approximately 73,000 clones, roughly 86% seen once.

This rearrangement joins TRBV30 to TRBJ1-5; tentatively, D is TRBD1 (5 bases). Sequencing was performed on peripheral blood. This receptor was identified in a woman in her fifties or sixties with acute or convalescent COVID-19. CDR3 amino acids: CAWSLGRNQPQHF. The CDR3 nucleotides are TGTGCCTGGAGTTTGGGGCGCAATCAGCCCCAGCATTTT.